This T cell receptor beta chain was recorded in a study of T cell responses to AZD1222 COVID-19 vaccine. Background on the study: Second-dose intervals of approximately 4 or approximately 12 weeks were pooled.

The germline V gene has CDR1 SGDLS and CDR2 YYNGEE. The CDR3 is made up of 14 amino acids. V was pared by 0 bases and J by 4 bases, with 8 bases between. TCRdb's table, derived via immunoSEQ multiplex PCR, lists solely in-frame clones and lacks some. This sample has about 100,000 clones, with about 93% found just once. The receptor's source is an adult in good health. V and J are TRBV9 and TRBJ1-3; no reliable D call. Material: peripheral blood, obtained on day 0 of AZD1222 vaccination. CDR3 amino acids: CASSVASTGNTIYF. The CDR3 region has the DNA TGTGCCAGCAGCGTAGCGTCCACCGGAAACACCATATATTTT.